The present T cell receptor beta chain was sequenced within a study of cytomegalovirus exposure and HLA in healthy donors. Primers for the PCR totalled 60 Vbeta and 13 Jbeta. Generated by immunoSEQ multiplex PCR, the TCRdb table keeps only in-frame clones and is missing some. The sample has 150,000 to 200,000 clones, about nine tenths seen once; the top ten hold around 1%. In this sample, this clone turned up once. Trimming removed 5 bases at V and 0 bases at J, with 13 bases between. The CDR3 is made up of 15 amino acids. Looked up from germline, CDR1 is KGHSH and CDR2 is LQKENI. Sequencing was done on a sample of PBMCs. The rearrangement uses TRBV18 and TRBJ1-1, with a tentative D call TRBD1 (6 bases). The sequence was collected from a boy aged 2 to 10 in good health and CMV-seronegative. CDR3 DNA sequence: TGTGCCAGCTCAATACAGACAGGCATGAACACTGAAGCTTTCTTT. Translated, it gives CASSIQTGMNTEAFF.